This TCR beta chain was found in a study of blood T cell repertoires in COVID-19. Overall study context: The United States, Italy and Spain were the sources of the acute and convalescent COVID-19 samples. T cells, B-cell-depleted T cells, or PBMCs supplied cDNA or gDNA.

This CDR3 has 17 amino acids. The V and J ends lost 0 bases and 6 bases, in that order; junction bases with no gene match: 9. CDR1 and CDR2 (germline): LGHNA, YNFKEQ. Per the original methods: Quantification of nucleated cells was approximated via reference gene primer amplification. The table came from immunoSEQ multiplex PCR; TCRdb's copy has only in-frame clones and leaves some out. For V, J and clone size, that table is used; D and trimming come from the DNA. The sample shows over 200,000 clones, over 75% of them seen only once. Sample: peripheral blood. This TCR derives from a woman between 45 and 65 years old with acute or convalescent COVID-19. The gene calls are TRBV4-2 and TRBJ2-1; 9 bases match TRBD1. CDR3 region: CASSQDYGQGSVNEQFF. For the CDR3, the DNA is TGTGCCAGCAGCCAAGATTATGGACAGGGGTCTGTCAATGAGCAGTTCTTC.